This T cell receptor beta chain was retrieved from a study of blood T cell repertoires in COVID-19. Study-level background: The United States, Italy and Spain were the sources of the acute and convalescent COVID-19 samples. T cells, B-cell-depleted T cells, or PBMCs supplied cDNA or gDNA.

This clone was found once. Original processing notes: Nucleated cell counts were estimated from reference gene primer amplification. Method: immunoSEQ multiplex PCR; TCRdb's copy keeps in-frame clones and lacks some. The V and J calls and clone size are taken from that table; D and trimming were inferred from the DNA. The sample contains roughly 82,000 clones, about four fifths of which appear only once. This CDR3 comprises 15 residues. Germline CDR1 is SGHTA and CDR2 is FQGTGA. Trimming took off 0 bases at V and 1 base at J, with 9 bases between the two ends. The V and J genes are TRBV7-3 and TRBJ1-1; tentative D call: TRBD1 (5 bases). This sequence originates from a woman aged 60-75 years with acute or convalescent COVID-19. The specimen was peripheral blood. As DNA, the CDR3 is TGTGCCAGCAGCTTAACGACGCAGGGGAACACTGAAGCTTTCTTT. As protein: CASSLTTQGNTEAFF.